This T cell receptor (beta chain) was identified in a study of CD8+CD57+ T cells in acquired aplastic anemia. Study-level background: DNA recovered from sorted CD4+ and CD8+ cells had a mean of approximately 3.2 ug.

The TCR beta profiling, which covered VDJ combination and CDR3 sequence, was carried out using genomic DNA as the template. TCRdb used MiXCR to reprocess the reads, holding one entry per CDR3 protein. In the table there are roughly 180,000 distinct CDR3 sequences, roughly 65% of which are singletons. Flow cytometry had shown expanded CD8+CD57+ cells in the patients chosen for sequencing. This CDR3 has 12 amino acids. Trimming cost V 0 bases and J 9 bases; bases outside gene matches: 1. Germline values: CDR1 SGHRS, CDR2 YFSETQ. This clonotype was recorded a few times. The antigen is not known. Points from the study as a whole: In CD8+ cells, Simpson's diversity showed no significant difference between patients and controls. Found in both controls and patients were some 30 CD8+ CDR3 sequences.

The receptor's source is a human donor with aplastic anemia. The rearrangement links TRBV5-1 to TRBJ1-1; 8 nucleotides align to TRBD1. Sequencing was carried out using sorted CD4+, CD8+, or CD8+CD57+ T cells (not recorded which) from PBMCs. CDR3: CASSLGTGKAFF. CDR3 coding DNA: TGCGCCAGCAGCTTGGGGACAGGGAAAGCTTTCTTT.